These 30 T cell receptor beta chains were all obtained from the same sample, sequenced in a study of T cell responses to AZD1222 COVID-19 vaccine. Sequencing was performed with immunoSEQ multiplex PCR; in TCRdb, only in-frame clones are kept and a portion is missing. The data contain about 72,000 clones, roughly 84% of them singletons. The sample in question was peripheral blood, obtained on day 0 of AZD1222 vaccination. All receptors derive from an adult in good health.

Remarks on this clone: Other DNA sequences in the sample encode the same CDR3. The chain couples TRBV9 to TRBJ2-7; D is uncertain. CDR1 is SGDLS and CDR2 is YYNGEE in the germline V gene. V was pared by 4 bases and J by 0 bases, with 8 bases between. CDR3 length: 13 residues. The CDR3 sequence: CASSPGSSYEQYF. CDR3 sequence (DNA): TGTGCCAGCAGCCCAGGAAGCTCCTACGAGCAGTACTTC.

The rearrangement uses TRBV2 and TRBJ1-3; no clear D gene. Germline V gene lookup returns CDR1 SNHLY and CDR2 FYNNEI. The length of the CDR3 is 14 residues. V dropped 4 bases and J dropped 0 bases, with 7 bases sitting between them. CDR3 region: CASSAGYSGNTIYF. For the CDR3, the DNA is TGTGCCAGCAGTGCCGGCTACTCTGGAAACACCATATATTTT.

The chain couples TRBV29-1 to TRBJ2-3; 9 bases are a match to TRBD2. Germline values: CDR1 SQVTM, CDR2 ANQGSEA. V was pared by 3 bases and J by 5 bases, with 9 bases of the junction left unmatched. The CDR3 is made up of 15 amino acids. The CDR3 spells CSVESRGGLGDTQYF. The CDR3 DNA follows: TGCAGCGTTGAGTCGCGGGGGGGCCTGGGAGATACGCAGTATTTT.

The genes are TRBV18 and TRBJ2-7; D is ambiguous. Germline V gene data show CDR1 as KGHSH and CDR2 as LQKENI. V dropped 4 bases and J dropped 1 base, with 8 bases sitting between them. The CDR3 totals 13 residues. The CDR3 loop reads CASSQATSYEQYF. The CDR3 DNA sequence: TGTGCCAGCTCACAGGCCACGTCCTACGAGCAGTACTTC. The full variable domain, rest sourced from reference TRBV18 and TRBJ2-7, is NAGVMQNPRHLVRRRGQEARLRCSPMKGHSHVYWYRQLPEEGLKFMVYLQKENIIDESGMPKERFSAEFPKEGPSILRIQQVVRGDSAAYFCASSQATSYEQYFGPGTRLTVT.

Comment on this clone: This same CDR3 is encoded by further DNA sequences in the sample. The chain combines TRBV19 with TRBJ2-2; the D is unclear. There are 12 residues in the CDR3. Germline values: CDR1 LNHDA, CDR2 SQIVND (reference sequence). V dropped 6 bases and J dropped 2 bases, with 4 bases sitting between them. The CDR3 nucleotides read TGTGCCAGTAGGGGAAACACCGGGGAGCTGTTTTTT. This translates into CASRGNTGELFF. The whole variable domain, remainder taken from reference TRBV19 and TRBJ2-2, is DGGITQSPKYLFRKEGQNVTLSCEQNLNHDAMYWYRQDPGQGLRLIYYSQIVNDFQKGDIAEGYSVSREKKESFPLTVTSAQKNPTAFYLCASRGNTGELFFGEGSRLTVL.

The chain couples TRBV19 to TRBJ2-5, with D tentatively TRBD1 or TRBD2 (5 bases each). The CDR3 totals 13 residues. V was pared by 3 bases and J by 5 bases, with 10 bases between. Germline values: CDR1 LNHDA, CDR2 SQIVND (reference sequence). DNA of the CDR3: TGTGCCAGTAGTATTGAGGGACGGGAGACCCAGTACTTC. Translating it yields CASSIEGRETQYF.

The gene calls are TRBV25-1 and TRBJ2-7; possible D gene TRBD1, 6 bases. Germline-derived CDR1 and CDR2 are MGHDK and SYGVNS. This CDR3 spans 15 amino acids. V lost 1 base and J lost 4, with 14 bases in between. The CDR3 nucleotides are TGTGCCAGCAGTGAATTGACAGGAAGAGGGTACGAGCAGTACTTC. This sequence encodes CASSELTGRGYEQYF.

The CDR3 protein is CATGTTGAGSPLHF. In DNA form, the CDR3 reads TGTGCCACCGGAACGACAGGGGCAGGTTCACCCCTCCACTTT. The J gene is TRBJ1-6, the V gene TRBV19, with 8 positions matching TRBD1. The germline V gene encodes CDR1 LNHDA and CDR2 SQIVND (reference sequence). J lost 9 bases, V lost 10 bases, and 11 bases had no gene match. This CDR3 region has 14 residues. Filled out from reference TRBV19 and TRBJ1-6, the complete variable domain reads DGGITQSPKYLFRKEGQNVTLSCEQNLNHDAMYWYRQDPGQGLRLIYYSQIVNDFQKGDIAEGYSVSREKKESFPLTVTSAQKNPTAFYLCATGTTGAGSPLHFGNGTRLTVT.

The CDR3 DNA sequence: TGTGCCAGCAGATCAAGCGGGGGCCTTTACAATGAGCAGTTCTTC. This codes for CASRSSGGLYNEQFF. The chain carries TRBV5-4 and TRBJ2-1; 8 bases are shared with TRBD2. The germline V gene has CDR1 SGHNT and CDR2 YYREEE (reference sequence). The CDR3 sequence is 15 residues long. V was clipped by 5 bases and J by 4 bases; unmatched bases: 8.

V is TRBV19 and J is TRBJ1-1; D gene ambiguous. The V and J ends lost 0 bases and 4 bases respectively, with 12 bases between them. This CDR3 spans 15 amino acids. Germline V gene lookup returns CDR1 LNHDA and CDR2 SQIVND (reference sequence). The CDR3 protein is CASSIDRERGTEAFF. CDR3 sequence (DNA): TGTGCCAGTAGTATAGATCGGGAGCGGGGCACTGAAGCTTTCTTT.

J is TRBJ1-2 and V is TRBV3-1 (or the pseudogene TRBV3-2), with TRBD1 identical over 8 bases. The CDR3 is 15 amino acids. Germline CDR1 and CDR2: LGHDT and YNNKEL (reference sequence). V lost 4 bases, J lost 4 bases, and 8 bases stayed unmatched. As DNA, the CDR3 is TGTGCCAGCAGCCCCGGACAGGGACAAGCCTATGGCTACACCTTC. It specifies CASSPGQGQAYGYTF.

This clone was detected only a few times. V usage is TRBV6-6 and J usage is TRBJ2-3; D tentatively reads TRBD1 or TRBD2 (6 bases each). Germline V gives CDR1 MNHNY, CDR2 SVGAGI (reference sequence). V shed 0 bases and J shed 6 bases, with 10 bases lying between them. CDR3 length: 14 residues. CDR3 in amino acids: CASSYSGGADTQYF. The DNA of the CDR3 is TGTGCCAGCAGTTACTCCGGGGGCGCGGATACGCAGTATTTT.

V is TRBV6-5 and J is TRBJ1-1; 7 nucleotides line up with TRBD1. Germline values: CDR1 MNHEY, CDR2 SVGAGI. V shed 4 bases and J 1 base; nucleotides not matched to a gene: 9. CDR3 size: 16 residues. The CDR3 nucleotides are TGTGCCAGCAGTTCCCTTAGGGACAGACGGAACACTGAAGCTTTCTTT. Protein product: CASSSLRDRRNTEAFF.

The V call is TRBV7-2, the J call TRBJ2-7; no clear D. Germline V gives CDR1 SGHTA, CDR2 FQGNSA. The CDR3 consists of 13 residues. V gave up 2 bases and J gave up 4 bases, with 9 bases separating them. The CDR3 DNA reads TGTGCCAGCAGCTTAAGGATCGGATACGAGCAGTACTTC. It specifies CASSLRIGYEQYF.

V is TRBV30 and J is TRBJ2-1; TRBD2 matches at 8 bases. Trimming took 0 bases from V and 15 from J; bases not matched to a gene: 4. The CDR3 length is 11 residues. Looked up from germline, CDR1 is GTSNPN and CDR2 is SVGIG (reference sequence). This CDR3 reads CAWSVGGVRFF. The CDR3 DNA follows: TGTGCCTGGAGTGTCGGGGGGGTTCGGTTCTTC.

The chain joins TRBV24-1 to TRBJ2-1; D may be TRBD2 (6 bases). CDR3 length equals 15 residues. Looked up from germline, CDR1 is KGHDR and CDR2 is SFDVKD. Trimming took off 5 bases at V and 7 bases at J, with 17 bases between the two ends. The CDR3 here is CATSAVSGLTNEQFF. DNA of the CDR3: TGTGCCACCAGTGCTGTTTCGGGACTCACGAATGAGCAGTTCTTC.

This chain uses TRBV6-2 or TRBV6-3 with TRBJ2-7, with D possibly being TRBD1 (5 bases). V gave up 2 bases and J gave up 6 bases, with 14 bases separating them. Germline V gene sequence: CDR1 MNHEY, CDR2 SVGEGT. CDR3 length: 14 residues. The CDR3 loop reads CASSYLARTGEQYF. Here the CDR3 DNA reads TGTGCCAGCAGTTACCTTGCCAGAACAGGCGAGCAGTACTTC.

This chain joins TRBV7-3 and TRBJ1-2; perhaps TRBD1 as D (6 bases). Trimming cost V 1 base and J 7 bases, with 10 bases left between them. The length of the CDR3 is 13 residues. CDR1 is SGHTA, CDR2 FQGTGA, per germline. The CDR3: CASSLNGGSGYTF. The CDR3 DNA is TGTGCCAGCAGCTTAAATGGGGGCAGTGGCTACACCTTC.

The chain couples TRBV2 to TRBJ1-5; maybe TRBD1 (5 bases). Germline lookup yields CDR1 SNHLY and CDR2 FYNNEI. The CDR3 spans 15 residues. The ends were cut back, 3 bases at V and 0 bases at J, with 9 bases in the middle. This chain's CDR3 is CASSEWGDSNQPQHF. The CDR3 coding sequence is TGTGCCAGCAGTGAGTGGGGGGATAGCAATCAGCCCCAGCATTTT.

This chain connects TRBV2 to TRBJ1-5; D is undetermined. Trimming took 6 bases from V and 5 from J, leaving 17 bases between them. Germline CDR1 and CDR2: SNHLY and FYNNEI. The CDR3 extends over 15 amino acids. The CDR3 loop is CASSDRGSGDQPQHF. The CDR3 nucleotides are TGTGCCAGCAGCGACCGTGGGTCCGGTGATCAGCCCCAGCATTTT.

V gene TRBV9 combines with J gene TRBJ2-7; 11 nucleotides agree with TRBD1. V dropped 0 bases and J dropped 7; count of bases not matched to a gene: 3. Germline CDR1 SGDLS, CDR2 YYNGEE. The CDR3 has 14 amino acids. CDR3 loop: CASSVVGTGGEQYF. The DNA of the CDR3 is TGTGCCAGCAGCGTAGTAGGGACAGGGGGGGAGCAGTACTTC.

The rearrangement uses TRBV12-3 or TRBV12-4 and TRBJ1-2; no clear D. This CDR3 region has 13 residues. The V end was cut by 5 bases, the J end by 8 bases, with 15 bases between. CDR3 sequence: CASSLRTDLGYTF. The CDR3 region has the DNA TGTGCCAGCAGTCTCCGGACTGACCTGGGCTACACCTTC.

In its sample, this clone was seen once. The gene calls are TRBV15 and TRBJ1-2; TRBD1 matches at 10 bases. The CDR3 sequence is 14 residues long. J gave up 8 bases and V 5 bases, and 8 bases lay outside the gene matches. Germline assignment: CDR1 LNHNV and CDR2 YYDKDF (reference sequence). The CDR3 DNA reads as TGTGCCACCAGCGGCGACAGGGGGCCGGGAGGCTACACCTTC. This sequence encodes CATSGDRGPGGYTF.

The rearrangement links TRBV6-1 to TRBJ2-7, with no clear D. Trimming took off 6 bases at V and 2 bases at J, with 8 bases between the two ends. The CDR3 consists of 12 residues. CDR1 and CDR2 from the germline V gene are MNHNS and SASEGT. The CDR3 loop reads CASRTKAYEQYF. CDR3 coding DNA: TGTGCCAGCAGGACAAAGGCCTACGAGCAGTACTTC.

The chain couples TRBV29-1 to TRBJ1-2; unclear D gene. The CDR3 has 13 amino acids. CDR1 is SQVTM, CDR2 ANQGSEA, per germline. V was shortened by 0 bases and J by 4 bases, with 9 bases between the two germline ends. CDR3 protein: CSVEDRQSYGYTF. In DNA form, the CDR3 reads TGCAGCGTTGAAGATAGGCAGTCCTATGGCTACACCTTC.

The V gene is TRBV25-1, the J gene TRBJ1-5; a weak D match, TRBD1 (5 bases). This CDR3 has 17 amino acids. CDR1 is MGHDK, CDR2 SYGVNS, per germline. The V gene lost 4 bases and the J gene lost 0 bases, with 16 bases spanning the gap. CDR3 sequence (DNA): TGTGCCAGCAGTGGAGCCGGGGACGGCTATAGCAATCAGCCCCAGCATTTT. It specifies CASSGAGDGYSNQPQHF. The whole variable domain, remainder taken from reference TRBV25-1 and TRBJ1-5, is EADIYQTPRYLVIGTGKKITLECSQTMGHDKMYWYQQDPGMELHLIHYSYGVNSTEKGDLSSESTVSRIRTEHFPLTLESARPSHTSQYLCASSGAGDGYSNQPQHFGDGTRLSIL.

The chain combines TRBV5-8 with TRBJ2-7; 9 bases are a match to TRBD1. Germline V gene sequence: CDR1 SGHTS, CDR2 YDEGEE. V trimming: 4 bases; J trimming: 6 bases; junction bases outside the gene matches: 5. CDR3 length: 13 amino acids. In DNA form, the CDR3 reads TGTGCCAGCAGCACGAGACAGGGGGGCGAGCAGTACTTC. It yields the protein CASSTRQGGEQYF.

This clone was counted once. This sequence joins TRBV28 and TRBJ2-7; weak D call: TRBD1 (6 bases). The CDR3 is 13 amino acids. Germline V gene lookup returns CDR1 MDHEN and CDR2 SYDVKM. Trimming took off 5 bases at V and 2 bases at J, with 10 bases between the two ends. CDR3 sequence reads: CASSINRAYEQYF. DNA for the CDR3: TGTGCCAGCAGTATAAACAGGGCCTACGAGCAGTACTTC.

The chain recombines TRBV30 with TRBJ1-2, with D unclear. Germline V CDR1 and CDR2: GTSNPN, SVGIG (reference sequence). V lost 2 bases and J lost 4, with 11 bases in between. This CDR3 is built from 13 residues. The CDR3 spells CAWSPIGFYGYTF. The CDR3 coding sequence is TGTGCCTGGAGTCCCATCGGGTTCTATGGCTACACCTTC.

V is TRBV6-1 and J is TRBJ2-7; D is unresolved. Germline lookup yields CDR1 MNHNS and CDR2 SASEGT. The length of the CDR3 is 10 residues. V gave up 2 bases and J gave up 5 bases, with 1 base separating them. For the CDR3, the DNA is TGTGCCAGCAGTGAAAACGAGCAGTACTTC. Amino acid sequence: CASSENEQYF.